Below, one T cell receptor (beta chain) is given with its context. Its antigen is unknown. Unmatched junction bases numbered 6, after V lost 3 bases and J lost 10 bases. Germline assignment: CDR1 DFQATT and CDR2 SNEGSKA (reference sequence). The CDR3 totals 15 residues. The sample comes from a study of T-cell reconstitution after alpha-beta-depleted transplantation in children. Findings and caveats of the study: Some patients showed high day-60 TCRbeta diversity, which derived from surviving recipient T cells and thymic progenitors. Expanded graft clones numbering several hundred reportedly gave rise to alpha-beta T cells about two months after transplant.

For TCRbeta, the library was prepared with unique molecular identifiers. TCRdb recomputed calls from the PCR reads with MiXCR, one row per CDR3 protein. The sample holds approximately 490,000 distinct CDR3 sequences, roughly 10% seen once. V gene TRBV20-1 combines with J gene TRBJ2-1; 16 bases are shared with TRBD2. The sequence came from a child aged 2 to 9 with inherited bone marrow failure, due to receive a stem cell transplant. The sequenced sample was PBMCs, obtained before TCRalphabeta/CD19-depleted stem cell transplant. CDR3 in amino acids: CSARGGTSGREEQFF. DNA for the CDR3: TGCAGTGCTAGGGGGGGGACTAGCGGGAGGGAAGAGCAGTTCTTC.